This T cell receptor beta chain originates from a study of OX40 agonist ivuxolimab in advanced cancers. Study-wide context: Three partial responders included one hepatocellular carcinoma patient and two cutaneous melanoma patients.

The V segment lost 4 bases and the J segment 4 bases; nucleotides outside the gene matches: 4. Per germline, CDR1 SEHNR and CDR2 FQNEAQ (reference sequence). The CDR3 is made up of 14 amino acids. TCRdb's copy holds only in-frame clones and misses some; the assay was immunoSEQ multiplex PCR. The sample records 60,000 to 85,000 clones, roughly 73% being singletons. The chain uses TRBV7-9 and TRBJ2-5, with 9 bases fitting TRBD1. Material: CD4+ or CD8+ T cells sorted from blood, obtained in a trial of the OX40 agonist ivuxolimab. The origin of this receptor is an adult with an advanced solid tumor such as melanoma, head and neck, liver or kidney cancer. In nucleotides, the CDR3 is TGTGCCAGCAGCTCCGGGACAGGGTCAGAGACCCAGTACTTC. Protein product: CASSSGTGSETQYF.